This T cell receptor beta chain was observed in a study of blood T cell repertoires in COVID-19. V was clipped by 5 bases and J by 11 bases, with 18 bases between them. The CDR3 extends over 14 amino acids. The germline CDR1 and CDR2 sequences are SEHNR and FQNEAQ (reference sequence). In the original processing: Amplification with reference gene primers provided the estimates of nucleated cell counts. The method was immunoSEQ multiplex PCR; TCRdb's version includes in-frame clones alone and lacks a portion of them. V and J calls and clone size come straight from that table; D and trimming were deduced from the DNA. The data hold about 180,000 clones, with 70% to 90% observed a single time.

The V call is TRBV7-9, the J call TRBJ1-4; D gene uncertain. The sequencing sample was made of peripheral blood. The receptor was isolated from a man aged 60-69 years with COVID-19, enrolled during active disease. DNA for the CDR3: TGTGCCAGCAGCCCTGGGGAGGGTTGGGCTAAACTGTTTTTT. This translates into CASSPGEGWAKLFF. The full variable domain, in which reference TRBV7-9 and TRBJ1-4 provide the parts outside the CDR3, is DTGVSQNPRHKITKRGQNVTFRCDPISEHNRLYWYRQTLGQGPEFLTYFQNEAQLEKSRLLSDRFSAERPKGSFSTLEIQRTEQGDSAMYLCASSPGEGWAKLFFGSGTQLSVL.